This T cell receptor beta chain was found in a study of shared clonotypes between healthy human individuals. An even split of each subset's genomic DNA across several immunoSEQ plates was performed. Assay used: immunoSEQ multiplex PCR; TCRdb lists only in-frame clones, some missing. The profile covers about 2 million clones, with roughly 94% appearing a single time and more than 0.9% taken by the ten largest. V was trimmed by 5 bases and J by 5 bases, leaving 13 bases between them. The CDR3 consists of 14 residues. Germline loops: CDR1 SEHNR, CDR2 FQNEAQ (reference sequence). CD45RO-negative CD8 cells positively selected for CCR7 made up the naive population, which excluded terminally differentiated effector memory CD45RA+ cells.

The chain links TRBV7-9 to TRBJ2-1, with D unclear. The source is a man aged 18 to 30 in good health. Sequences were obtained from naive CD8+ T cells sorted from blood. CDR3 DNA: TGTGCCAGCAGCGCGCCTCTAGGGAACAATGAGCAGTTCTTC. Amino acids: CASSAPLGNNEQFF.